These 11 T cell receptor beta chains came from one sample sequenced in a study of blood T cell repertoires in COVID-19. TCRdb's table, derived via immunoSEQ multiplex PCR, lists solely in-frame clones and lacks some. The repertoire includes some 150,000 clones, 87% of them detected once, and 0.95% sits in the top ten. Sequencing input: peripheral blood. The receptors were gathered from a woman aged 45-59 years with acute or convalescent COVID-19.

There are a few counts of this clone. The CDR3 nucleotides are TGTGCCAGCAGCTTGGGGGGAGACTATGGCTACACCTTC. Its translation is CASSLGGDYGYTF. V gene TRBV5-6 combines with J gene TRBJ1-2, with D uncertain. CDR3 size: 13 residues. The V and J ends lost 0 bases and 3 bases respectively, with 6 bases between them. Germline V lookup: CDR1 SGHDT, CDR2 YYEEEE.

This clone was observed a few times. The chain is built from TRBV6-5 and TRBJ1-2; TRBD1 matches 11 bases. Germline V gives CDR1 MNHEY, CDR2 SVGAGI. Unmatched junction bases numbered 6, after V lost 2 bases and J lost 7 bases. The CDR3 runs 15 residues. The CDR3, as DNA: TGTGCCAGCAGTTACCCCAGGACAGGGGGCCTTGGCTACACCTTC. The encoded protein is CASSYPRTGGLGYTF.

The V call is TRBV7-9, the J call TRBJ2-7; a possible D gene is TRBD1 (6 bases). Germline V lookup: CDR1 SEHNR, CDR2 FQNEAQ (reference sequence). This CDR3 contains 12 residues. The ends were cut back, 7 bases at V and 3 bases at J, with 10 bases in the middle. CDR3 region: CASTTQGYEQYF. CDR3 DNA: TGTGCCAGCACAACACAGGGCTACGAGCAGTACTTC.

The chain recombines TRBV19 with TRBJ1-1, with D perhaps matching TRBD1 (5 bases). There are 14 residues in the CDR3. The germline V gene encodes CDR1 LNHDA and CDR2 SQIVND (reference sequence). V shed 3 bases and J shed 4 bases, with 12 bases lying between them. The CDR3 here is CASSIEGRTTEAFF. CDR3 DNA: TGTGCCAGTAGTATTGAGGGGAGGACCACTGAAGCTTTCTTT.

The chain employs TRBV9 and TRBJ2-1; D uncertain. The V and J ends lost 3 bases and 7 bases respectively, with 11 bases between them. The CDR3 length is 13 residues. Germline V gene sequence: CDR1 SGDLS, CDR2 YYNGEE. For the CDR3, the DNA is TGTGCCAGCAGCGCCGGCCCTAGGAATGAGCAGTTCTTC. Translating gives CASSAGPRNEQFF.

The J gene is TRBJ1-1, the V gene TRBV3-1 (or the pseudogene TRBV3-2), with D tentatively TRBD1 (6 bases). Germline V gene lookup returns CDR1 LGHDT and CDR2 YNNKEL (reference sequence). This CDR3 contains 13 residues. V was trimmed by 6 bases and J by 5 bases, leaving 13 bases between them. The CDR3 DNA is TGTGCCAGCAGATCCACAGGGTTGACTGAAGCTTTCTTT. Its protein product is CASRSTGLTEAFF.

The chain joins TRBV18 to TRBJ1-3; TRBD1 matches 8 bases. CDR3 length: 15 residues. The junction had 2 bases not matched to a gene; V was cut back by 0 bases and J by 4 bases. The germline V gene has CDR1 KGHSH and CDR2 LQKENI. CDR3 in DNA: TGTGCCAGCTCACCACCGGACAGGGCCGGAAACACCATATATTTT. Amino acid sequence: CASSPPDRAGNTIYF.

The chain is built from TRBV7-2 and TRBJ1-1, with D tentatively TRBD1 (5 bases). Per the germline V gene, CDR1 is SGHTA and CDR2 is FQGNSA. Trimming took off 1 base at V and 4 bases at J, with 13 bases between the two ends. CDR3 length equals 15 residues. Here the CDR3 reads CASSLVGQGGTEAFF. CDR3 coding DNA: TGTGCCAGCAGCTTAGTCGGCCAGGGAGGCACTGAAGCTTTCTTT. Full variable domain (outside the CDR3, taken from reference TRBV7-2 and TRBJ1-1): GAGVSQSPSNKVTEKGKDVELRCDPISGHTALYWYRQSLGQGLEFLIYFQGNSAPDKSGLPSDRFSAERTGGSVSTLTIQRTQQEDSAVYLCASSLVGQGGTEAFFGQGTRLTVV.

In nucleotides, the CDR3 is TGCGCCAGCAGGCGGGACAGGCGTCCGAACACCGGGGAGCTGTTTTTT. As protein: CASRRDRRPNTGELFF. J is TRBJ2-2 and V is TRBV10-1, with 8 bases identical to TRBD1. V was clipped by 6 bases and J by 0 bases; unmatched bases: 6. There are 16 residues in the CDR3. Germline assignment: CDR1 WNHNN and CDR2 SYGVQD (reference sequence).

The CDR3 spells CASSLERFHNSPLHF. DNA of the CDR3: TGCGCCAGCAGCTTGGAGAGATTTCATAATTCACCCCTCCACTTT. This sequence joins TRBV5-1 and TRBJ1-6, with no clear D. The CDR3 is 15 residues long. Germline assignment: CDR1 SGHRS and CDR2 YFSETQ. Trimming stripped 0 bases from V and 5 bases from J, with 9 bases between. The whole variable domain, remainder taken from reference TRBV5-1 and TRBJ1-6, is KAGVTQTPRYLIKTRGQQVTLSCSPISGHRSVSWYQQTPGQGLQFLFEYFSETQRNKGNFPGRFSGRQFSNSRSEMNVSTLELGDSALYLCASSLERFHNSPLHFGNGTRLTVT.

The chain has TRBV7-3 and TRBJ2-1; D remains unclear. V gave up 2 bases and J gave up 4 bases, with 9 bases separating them. Per the germline V gene, CDR1 is SGHTA and CDR2 is FQGTGA. CDR3 size: 14 residues. This CDR3 is CASSLYGAYNEQFF. CDR3 DNA sequence: TGTGCCAGCAGCTTATACGGAGCTTACAATGAGCAGTTCTTC.